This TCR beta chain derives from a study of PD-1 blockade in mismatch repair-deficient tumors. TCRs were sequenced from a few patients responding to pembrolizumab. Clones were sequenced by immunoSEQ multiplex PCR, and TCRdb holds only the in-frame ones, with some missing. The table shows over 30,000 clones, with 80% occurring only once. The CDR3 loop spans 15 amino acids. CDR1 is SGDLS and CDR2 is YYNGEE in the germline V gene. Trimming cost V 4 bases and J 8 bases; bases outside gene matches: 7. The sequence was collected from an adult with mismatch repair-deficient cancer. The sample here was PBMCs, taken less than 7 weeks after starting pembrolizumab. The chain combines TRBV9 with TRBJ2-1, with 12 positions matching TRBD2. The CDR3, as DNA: TGTGCCAGCAGCTCGCGACTAGCGGGAGATTATGAGCAGTTCTTC. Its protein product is CASSSRLAGDYEQFF.